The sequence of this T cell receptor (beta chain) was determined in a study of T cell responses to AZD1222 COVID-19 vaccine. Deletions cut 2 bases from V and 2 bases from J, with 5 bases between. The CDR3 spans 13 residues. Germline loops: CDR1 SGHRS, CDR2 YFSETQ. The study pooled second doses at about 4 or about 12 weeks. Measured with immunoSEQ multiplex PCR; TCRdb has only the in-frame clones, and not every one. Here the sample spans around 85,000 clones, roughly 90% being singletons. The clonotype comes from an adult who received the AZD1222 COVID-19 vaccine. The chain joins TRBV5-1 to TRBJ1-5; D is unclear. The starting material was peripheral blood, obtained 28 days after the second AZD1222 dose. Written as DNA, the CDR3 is TGCGCCAGCAGCTTTGAGGGCAATCAGCCCCAGCATTTT. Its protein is CASSFEGNQPQHF.